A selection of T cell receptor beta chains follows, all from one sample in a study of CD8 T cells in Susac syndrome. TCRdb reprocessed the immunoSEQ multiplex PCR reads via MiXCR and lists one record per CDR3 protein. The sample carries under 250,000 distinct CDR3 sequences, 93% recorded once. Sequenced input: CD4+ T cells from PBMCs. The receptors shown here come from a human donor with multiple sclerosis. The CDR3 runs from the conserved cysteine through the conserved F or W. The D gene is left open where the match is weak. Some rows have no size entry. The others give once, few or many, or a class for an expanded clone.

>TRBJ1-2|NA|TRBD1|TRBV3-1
CASSRSPPGTGTNYGYTF
TGTGCCAGCAGCCGAAGCCCTCCCGGGACAGGGACTAACTATGGCTACACCTTC
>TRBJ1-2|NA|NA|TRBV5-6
CASSMEGAGYTF
TGTGCCAGCAGCATGGAGGGAGCTGGCTACACCTTC
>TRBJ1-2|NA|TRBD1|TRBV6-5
CASTENPQGVYGYTF
TGTGCCAGCACCGAAAACCCCCAGGGGGTCTATGGCTACACCTTC
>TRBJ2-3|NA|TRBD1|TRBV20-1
CSAATPGTGGSGTDTQYF
TGCAGTGCCGCAACACCGGGGACAGGGGGATCGGGCACAGATACGCAGTATTTT
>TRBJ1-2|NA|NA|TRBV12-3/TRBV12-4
CASSLAVYGYTF
TGTGCCAGCAGTTTAGCGGTCTATGGCTACACCTTC
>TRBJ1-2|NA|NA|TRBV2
CAGRSGGNYGYTF
TGTGCCGGGCGATCGGGGGGCAACTATGGCTACACCTTC
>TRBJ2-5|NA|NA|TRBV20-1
CSAGGQRQETQYF
TGCAGTGCTGGGGGGCAGCGACAAGAGACCCAGTACTTC
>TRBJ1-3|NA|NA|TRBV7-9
CASSLRRTENTIYF
TGTGCCAGCAGCTTAAGACGGACTGAAAACACCATATATTTT
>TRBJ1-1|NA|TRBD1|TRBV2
CASSDPRGGTEAFF
TGTGCCAGCAGTGATCCCAGGGGGGGTACTGAAGCTTTCTTT
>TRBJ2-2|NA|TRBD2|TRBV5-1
CASSLETSGRTGELFF
TGCGCCAGCAGCTTGGAAACTAGCGGGAGGACCGGGGAGCTGTTTTTT
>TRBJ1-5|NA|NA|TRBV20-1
CSARDVGLGSNQPQHF
TGCAGTGCTAGAGATGTGGGGTTAGGGAGCAATCAGCCCCAGCATTTT
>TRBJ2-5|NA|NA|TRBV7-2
CASSWRGREETQYF
TGTGCCAGCAGCTGGCGGGGACGCGAGGAGACCCAGTACTTC
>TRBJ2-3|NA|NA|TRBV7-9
CASSVSLGTQYF
TGTGCCAGCAGCGTATCACTAGGTACGCAGTATTTT
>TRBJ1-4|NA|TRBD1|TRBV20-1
CSALGQENEKLFF
TGCAGTGCTTTAGGACAGGAGAATGAAAAACTGTTTTTT
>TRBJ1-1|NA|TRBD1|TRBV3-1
CASSRRQGERAEAFF
TGTGCCAGCAGCCGTCGACAGGGGGAAAGGGCTGAAGCTTTCTTT
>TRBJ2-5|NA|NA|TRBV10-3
CAISDWSGETQYF
TGTGCCATCAGTGATTGGAGCGGGGAGACCCAGTACTTC
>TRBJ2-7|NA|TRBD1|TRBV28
CASSFDDRGYEQYF
TGTGCCAGCAGTTTTGATGACAGGGGATACGAGCAGTACTTC
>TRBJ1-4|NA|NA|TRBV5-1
CASSFMEGREKLFF
TGCGCCAGCAGCTTTATGGAGGGCCGTGAAAAACTGTTTTTT
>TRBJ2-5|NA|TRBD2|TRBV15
CATSRVSGAFQETQYF
TGTGCCACCAGCAGAGTTAGCGGGGCCTTCCAAGAGACCCAGTACTTC
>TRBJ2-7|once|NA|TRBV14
CASSQAGTFLDEQYF
TGTGCCAGCAGCCAAGCCGGGACATTTCTTGACGAGCAGTACTTC
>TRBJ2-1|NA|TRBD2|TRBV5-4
CASSPTRLAGYNEQFF
TGTGCCAGCAGCCCGACCCGACTAGCGGGCTACAATGAGCAGTTCTTC
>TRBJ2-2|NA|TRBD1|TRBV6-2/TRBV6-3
CASNRGANTGELFF
TGTGCCAGCAACAGGGGTGCGAACACCGGGGAGCTGTTTTTT
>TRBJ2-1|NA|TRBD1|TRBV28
CASSDGTGRYNEQFF
TGTGCCAGCAGTGACGGGACAGGACGTTACAATGAGCAGTTCTTC
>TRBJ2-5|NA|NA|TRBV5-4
CASSLGSEQETQYF
TGTGCCAGCAGCTTGGGGTCGGAACAAGAGACCCAGTACTTC
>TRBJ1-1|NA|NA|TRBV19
CASSFFGEAFF
TGTGCCAGTAGTTTCTTCGGTGAAGCTTTCTTT
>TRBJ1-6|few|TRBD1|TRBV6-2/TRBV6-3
CASRTIWDRAYSPLHF
TGTGCCAGCAGGACGATATGGGACAGGGCCTATTCACCCCTCCACTTT
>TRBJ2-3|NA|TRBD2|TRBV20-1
CSASSEGFRRGTTDTQYF
TGCAGTGCTAGTAGCGAAGGGTTTAGGCGGGGGACCACAGATACGCAGTATTTT
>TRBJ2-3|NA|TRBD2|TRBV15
CATSRERAGVPDTQYF
TGTGCCACCAGCAGAGAACGAGCGGGAGTACCAGATACGCAGTATTTT
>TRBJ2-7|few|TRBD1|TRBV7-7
CASSRDRDSYEQYF
TGTGCCAGCAGCCGTGACAGGGACTCCTACGAGCAGTACTTC